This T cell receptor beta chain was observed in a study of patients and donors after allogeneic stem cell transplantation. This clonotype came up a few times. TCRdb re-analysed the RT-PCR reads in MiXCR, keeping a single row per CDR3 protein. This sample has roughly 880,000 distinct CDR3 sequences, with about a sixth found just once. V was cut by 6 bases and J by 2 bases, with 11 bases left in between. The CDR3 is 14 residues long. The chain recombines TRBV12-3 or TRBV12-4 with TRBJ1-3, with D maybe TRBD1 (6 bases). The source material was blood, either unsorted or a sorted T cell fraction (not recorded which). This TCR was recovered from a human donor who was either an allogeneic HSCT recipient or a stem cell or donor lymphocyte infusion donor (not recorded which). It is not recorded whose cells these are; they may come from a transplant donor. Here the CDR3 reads CASRPGATGNTIYF. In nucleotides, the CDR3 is TGTGCCAGCAGGCCAGGGGCCACTGGAAACACCATATATTTT.